The 13 T cell receptor beta chains below come from one sample, sequenced in a study of blood T cell repertoires in COVID-19. Libraries were prepared by immunoSEQ multiplex PCR; TCRdb keeps only in-frame clonotypes and omits some of them. Of under 300,000 clones listed, 70% to 90% were seen once; the top ten hold 2.5% to 3.5%. Material for sequencing was PBMCs or T cells enriched from blood (not recorded which). Receptor source: a woman aged 40 to 50 with acute COVID-19.

The chain combines TRBV11-3 with TRBJ2-7; D is ambiguous. This CDR3 region has 14 residues. The germline V and J ends were trimmed by 0 bases and 1 base, with 7 bases remaining between them. The germline CDR1 and CDR2 sequences are SGHNT and YENEEA. This chain's CDR3 is CASSLDVESYEQYF. CDR3 sequence (DNA): TGTGCCAGCAGCTTAGATGTGGAGTCCTACGAGCAGTACTTC. Together with reference TRBV11-3 and TRBJ2-7, the CDR3 gives the full variable domain: EAGVVQSPRYKIIEKKQPVAFWCNPISGHNTLYWYLQNLGQGPELLIRYENEEAVDDSQLPKDRFSAERLKGVDSTLKIQPAELGDSAVYLCASSLDVESYEQYFGPGTRLTVT.

The chain has TRBV5-6 and TRBJ1-6; no reliable D call. CDR1 SGHDT and CDR2 YYEEEE come from the germline V gene. The CDR3 consists of 14 residues. The V gene lost 0 bases and the J gene lost 6 bases, with 7 bases spanning the gap. The CDR3 is CASSLVGFNSPLHF. In DNA form, the CDR3 reads TGTGCCAGCAGCTTGGTTGGCTTTAATTCACCCCTCCACTTT.

This clone occurred once. The J gene is TRBJ1-6, the V gene TRBV27; TRBD1 agrees at 10 bases. The CDR3 spans 14 residues. Germline assignment: CDR1 MNHEY and CDR2 SMNVEV (reference sequence). V shed 4 bases, J shed 9 bases, and the junction held 3 bases outside the gene matches. The CDR3 sequence is CASSSGTGASPLHF. In nucleotides, the CDR3 is TGTGCCAGCAGTTCAGGGACAGGGGCTTCACCCCTCCACTTT.

The CDR3, as DNA: TGTGCCAGTAGTATTACAGGGGGGGACAATCAGCCCCAGCATTTT. Its protein is CASSITGGDNQPQHF. J is TRBJ1-5 and V is TRBV19; 8 bases fit TRBD1. The germline V gene encodes CDR1 LNHDA and CDR2 SQIVND (reference sequence). CDR3 size: 15 residues. The V and J ends lost 3 bases and 3 bases, in that order; junction bases with no gene match: 4.

The chain carries TRBV12-3 or TRBV12-4 and TRBJ2-1; 8 bases agree with TRBD2. This CDR3 spans 13 amino acids. The trim removed 1 base at V and 12 bases at J, leaving 5 bases unmatched. Here the CDR3 reads CASSLGTSSGQFF. CDR3 nucleotides: TGTGCCAGCAGTTTAGGGACTAGCTCGGGGCAGTTCTTC.

Only one count was recorded for this clone. The chain employs TRBV11-3 and TRBJ1-1; 8 bases are shared with TRBD1. CDR3 length: 13 amino acids. After removal of 6 bases from V and 3 bases from J, the junction contained 3 bases not matched to a gene. Germline V gene data show CDR1 as SGHNT and CDR2 as YENEEA. In nucleotides, the CDR3 is TGTGCCAGCAGTTCGACAGGGGACACTGAAGCTTTCTTT. Its translation is CASSSTGDTEAFF.

The chain is built from TRBV6-5 and TRBJ1-2; 7 bases agree with TRBD1. This CDR3 region has 14 residues. The germline V gene encodes CDR1 MNHEY and CDR2 SVGAGI. The trim removed 2 bases at V and 4 bases at J, leaving 4 bases unmatched. CDR3 region: CASSYPGQRYGYTF. The CDR3 DNA is TGTGCCAGCAGTTACCCGGGACAGCGCTATGGCTACACCTTC.

This chain joins TRBV3-1 (or the pseudogene TRBV3-2) and TRBJ2-7; 8 bases line up with TRBD2. The length of the CDR3 is 15 residues. Germline trimming cut 1 base from V and 2 bases from J; bases unmatched to any gene: 4. The germline V gene encodes CDR1 LGHDT and CDR2 YNNKEL (reference sequence). DNA of the CDR3: TGTGCCAGCAGCCAAGGAAGCGGGAGCACCTACGAGCAGTACTTC. It codes for CASSQGSGSTYEQYF.

CDR3 loop: CASSQVRSYGYTF. The DNA for the CDR3 is TGTGCCAGCAGCCAAGTCCGCAGCTATGGCTACACCTTC. V and J are TRBV3-1 (or the pseudogene TRBV3-2) and TRBJ1-2; D gene uncertain. CDR3 size: 13 residues. With 1 base removed from V and 4 bases from J, the gap between germline ends came to 7 bases. Germline CDR1 is LGHDT and CDR2 is YNNKEL (reference sequence).

The chain joins TRBV3-1 (or the pseudogene TRBV3-2) to TRBJ1-1; 8 nucleotides line up with TRBD1. The V gene end was trimmed by 2 bases and the J gene end by 5 bases; junction bases not matched to a gene: 7. Germline V lookup: CDR1 LGHDT, CDR2 YNNKEL (reference sequence). The CDR3 runs 15 residues. CDR3 in DNA: TGTGCCAGCAGCCAAACTACAGGGGGGTTGACTGAAGCTTTCTTT. It encodes CASSQTTGGLTEAFF.

The V and J genes are TRBV19 and TRBJ2-1, with a possible D match to TRBD2 (6 bases). Germline V gene lookup returns CDR1 LNHDA and CDR2 SQIVND (reference sequence). The ends were cut back, 3 bases at V and 9 bases at J, with 12 bases in the middle. The CDR3 has 13 amino acids. The CDR3 here is CASSIERAAEQFF. The CDR3 region has the DNA TGTGCCAGTAGTATTGAGCGGGCTGCTGAGCAGTTCTTC.

This chain connects TRBV9 to TRBJ2-1, with 7 nucleotides matching TRBD1. CDR3 size: 15 residues. The junction had 7 bases not matched to a gene; V was cut back by 4 bases and J by 3 bases. Germline V lookup: CDR1 SGDLS, CDR2 YYNGEE. The CDR3: CASSPRDSGYNEQFF. The CDR3 nucleotides read TGTGCCAGCAGCCCCCGGGACAGCGGCTACAATGAGCAGTTCTTC.

The chain combines TRBV4-2 with TRBJ2-5; a possible D gene is TRBD1 (7 bases). Trimming shortened V by 3 bases and J by 5 bases, and 16 bases separated the two germline ends. CDR3 size: 15 residues. Germline CDR1 LGHNA, CDR2 YNFKEQ. In nucleotides, the CDR3 is TGTGCCAGCAGCCAGGAGGGGGCCAGGGACGAGACCCAGTACTTC. As protein: CASSQEGARDETQYF.